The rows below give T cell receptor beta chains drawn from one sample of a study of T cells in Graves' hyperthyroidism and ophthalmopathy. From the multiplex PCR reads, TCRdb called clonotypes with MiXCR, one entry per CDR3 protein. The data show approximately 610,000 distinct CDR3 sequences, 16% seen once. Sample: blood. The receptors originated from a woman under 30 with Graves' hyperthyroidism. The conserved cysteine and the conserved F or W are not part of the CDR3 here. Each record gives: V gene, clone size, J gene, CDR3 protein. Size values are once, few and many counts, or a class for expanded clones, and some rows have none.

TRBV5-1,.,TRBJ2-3,ASRGAGGGAQY
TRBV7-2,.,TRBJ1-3,ASSLGGVHSGNTIY
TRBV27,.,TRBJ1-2,ASSAWTGGVYGYT
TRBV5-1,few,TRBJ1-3,ASSLDMGRGNTIY
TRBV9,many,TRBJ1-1,ASTTGGGGTEAF
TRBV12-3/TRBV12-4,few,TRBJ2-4,ASSSLGTGMAKNIQY
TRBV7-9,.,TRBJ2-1,ASSWASEVINEQF
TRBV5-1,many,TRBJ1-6,ASSLEGTALSPLH
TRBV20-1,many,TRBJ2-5,SAYRGQETQY
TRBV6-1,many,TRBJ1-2,ASSPQAANYGYT
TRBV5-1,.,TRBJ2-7,ASSPGPGQGPYEQY
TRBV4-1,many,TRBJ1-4,ASSGWGWANEKLF
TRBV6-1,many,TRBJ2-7,ASRPYKQVSYEQY
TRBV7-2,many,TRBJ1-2,ASSTKSWAANYGYT
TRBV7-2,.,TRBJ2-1,ASSNFGQGYEQF
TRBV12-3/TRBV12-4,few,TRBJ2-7,ASSPGTSQYHEQY
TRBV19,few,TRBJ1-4,ASSLLGGAEEKLF
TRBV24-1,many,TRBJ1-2,ATSRGPGQASYGYT
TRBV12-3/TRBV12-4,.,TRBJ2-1,ATRETGYNEQF
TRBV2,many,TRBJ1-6,ASSDRFPSSYNSPLH
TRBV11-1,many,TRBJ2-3,ASSFGTRKDTQY
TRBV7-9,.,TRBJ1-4,ASSLGILNEKLF
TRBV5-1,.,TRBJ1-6,ASSLEGGLMMGNSPLH
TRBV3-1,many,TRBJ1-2,ASSQDSRANYGYT
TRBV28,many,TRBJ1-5,ASSSVTGSNQPQH
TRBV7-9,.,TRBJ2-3,ASSPKSTDTQY
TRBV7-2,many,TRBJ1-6,ASSWGDSEADSPLH
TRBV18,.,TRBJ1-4,ASSASSGQGNEKLF
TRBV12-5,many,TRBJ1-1,ASGMTSYTEAF
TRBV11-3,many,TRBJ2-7,ASSLEVSSYEQY
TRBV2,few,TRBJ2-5,ASSGSGAGETQY
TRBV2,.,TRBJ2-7,ASRPGQGTYEQY
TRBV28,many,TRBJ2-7,ASSLWGRSSSYEQY
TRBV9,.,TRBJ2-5,ASSARGGLAGGMETQY
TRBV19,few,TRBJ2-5,ASRRTGQIRQETQY
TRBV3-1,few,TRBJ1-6,ASSQVQGSPLH
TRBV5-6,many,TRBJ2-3,ASSLGLAGLSTDTQY
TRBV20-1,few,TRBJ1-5,SARENKQGVNSNQPQH
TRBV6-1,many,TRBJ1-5,ASSEIFRQYTLIGQPQH
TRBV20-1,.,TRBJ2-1,SARDVTGGNSYNEQF
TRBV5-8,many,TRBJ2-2,ASSLQGANTGELF